The 20 T cell receptor beta chains given below trace back to one sample, sequenced in a study of blood T cells in healthy people across ages. The authors ran a second PCR of 7 to 11 cycles using a sample-barcoded 5' primer and a J-beta primer mix. A single record per CDR3 protein comes from TCRdb applying MiXCR to the 5' RACE reads. The sample lists fewer than 1.5 million distinct CDR3 sequences; 35% to 45% were seen once. The specimen was blood. The origin of the receptors is a young woman in good health.

The CDR3 nucleotides are TGTGCCAGCAGCGTTAGCGGGGTGAGCTCCTACAATGAGCAGTACTTC. This encodes CASSVSGVSSYNEQYF. The V call is TRBV9, the J call TRBJ2-1; 8 bases fit TRBD2. The J call may not be correct, given that the DNA end is closer to TRBJ2-7. The germline V gene encodes CDR1 SGDLS and CDR2 YYNGEE. There are 16 residues in the CDR3.

This sequence joins TRBV25-1 and TRBJ2-3; 7 nucleotides agree with TRBD2. Germline CDR1 and CDR2: MGHDK and SYGVNS. J gave up 6 bases and V 3 bases, and 9 bases lay outside the gene matches. This CDR3 has 15 residues. CDR3 amino acids: CASSEHSGEGDTQYF. The CDR3 nucleotides read TGTGCCAGCAGTGAGCACAGCGGGGAGGGGGATACGCAGTATTTT.

The J gene is TRBJ2-1, the V gene TRBV25-1; the match to TRBD1 covers 7 bases. The DNA end is more similar to TRBJ2-7, so the J call may be wrong. The germline CDR1 and CDR2 sequences are MGHDK and SYGVNS. CDR3 size: 16 residues. CDR3 sequence reads: CASSESSGTDYNEQYF. In DNA form, the CDR3 reads TGTGCCAGCAGTGAGAGTTCCGGGACAGACTACAATGAGCAGTACTTC.

This clonotype turned up a few times. V and J are TRBV21-1 and TRBJ2-7; the table's D call, TRBD2, has no DNA check behind it. TRBV21-1 represents a pseudogene. This CDR3 contains 19 residues. The CDR3 region is CASSSREGTSGSNIYEQYF. CDR3 DNA sequence: TGTGCCAGCAGCTCGAGAGAGGGGACTAGCGGGAGTAACATCTACGAGCAGTACTTC.

In its sample, this clonotype was seen a few times. V and J are TRBV6-2 or TRBV6-3 and TRBJ2-1, with TRBD2 as a possible D gene (6 bases). The CDR3 spans 13 residues. V was cut by 11 bases and J by 7 bases, with 18 bases left in between. Germline CDR1 MNHEY, CDR2 SVGEGT. The CDR3 region is CAHGEGGTNEQFF. CDR3 DNA: TGTGCCCACGGCGAGGGCGGGACGAATGAGCAGTTCTTC.

The chain uses TRBV6-5 and TRBJ2-5; D perhaps matches TRBD2 (6 bases). V was clipped by 7 bases and J by 5 bases, with 14 bases between them. CDR1 and CDR2 from the germline V gene are MNHEY and SVGAGI. This CDR3 comprises 13 residues. CDR3 DNA: TGTGCCAGCACCACTCGGGGGAGCGAGACCCAGTACTTC. This codes for CASTTRGSETQYF.

The chain has TRBV6-4 and TRBJ2-1, with 12 nucleotides matching TRBD2. Germline V lookup: CDR1 MRHNA, CDR2 SNTAGT. The CDR3 contains 15 residues. V dropped 4 bases and J dropped 6; count of bases not matched to a gene: 4. The chain's CDR3 is CASSGSSGGVNEQFF. The CDR3 nucleotides are TGTGCCAGCAGTGGATCTAGCGGGGGGGTCAATGAGCAGTTCTTC.

This clonotype has a handful of counts. The chain couples TRBV20-1 to TRBJ1-6; D remains unclear. The V and J ends lost 6 bases and 7 bases respectively, with 13 bases between them. This CDR3 spans 13 amino acids. From germline, CDR1 is DFQATT and CDR2 SNEGSKA (reference sequence). The CDR3 sequence: CSATSDGNSPLHF. Here the CDR3 DNA reads TGCAGTGCAACCTCGGACGGCAATTCACCCCTCCACTTT.

Regarding this clonotype: The junction does not match germline at one end; this may be a read error. The rearrangement links TRBV6-1 to TRBJ2-7; D may match TRBD1 or TRBD2 (5 bases each). The CDR3 is 14 residues long. Germline V gene data show CDR1 as MNHNS and CDR2 as SASEGT. CDR3 in amino acids: CAGSRAWGSYEQYF. DNA for the CDR3: TGTGCCGGCAGCCGGGCTTGGGGGTCCTACGAGCAGTACTTC.

This sequence joins TRBV7-4 and TRBJ1-5, with D possibly being TRBD1 (5 bases). V lost 5 bases to trimming and J lost 0 bases, with 20 bases between them. In germline, CDR1 is SGHVT, CDR2 SQSDAQ. The CDR3 is 18 amino acids. The CDR3 protein is CASSDWGFSFPSNQPQHF. The CDR3, as DNA: TGTGCCAGCAGCGACTGGGGCTTTTCGTTCCCTAGCAATCAGCCCCAGCATTTT.

The genes are TRBV20-1 and TRBJ1-5; D is perhaps TRBD1 (5 bases). Trimming cost V 7 bases and J 6 bases, with 13 bases left between them. The CDR3 loop spans 12 amino acids. The germline V gene encodes CDR1 DFQATT and CDR2 SNEGSKA (reference sequence). CDR3 loop: CSGVLGLQPQHF. In nucleotides, the CDR3 is TGCAGTGGGGTTTTGGGGCTTCAGCCCCAGCATTTT.

The sample holds a few counts of this clonotype. The chain is built from TRBV6-1 and TRBJ2-3; 8 bases are shared with TRBD2. This CDR3 has 16 residues. CDR1 is MNHNS, CDR2 SASEGT, per germline. Unmatched junction bases numbered 13, after V lost 3 bases and J lost 8 bases. The CDR3 loop is CASSDSPGLVSGTQYF. In DNA form, the CDR3 reads TGTGCCAGCAGTGACTCTCCGGGACTAGTATCGGGTACGCAGTATTTT.

There are a few counts of this clonotype. The chain links TRBV20-1 to TRBJ2-3; the D gene is possibly TRBD2 (5 bases). The CDR3 totals 16 residues. V gave up 2 bases and J gave up 1 base, with 16 bases separating them. The germline V gene encodes CDR1 DFQATT and CDR2 SNEGSKA (reference sequence). The CDR3 protein is CSARSPLERGTDTQYF. CDR3 bases: TGCAGTGCTAGATCCCCACTAGAAAGAGGCACAGATACGCAGTATTTT.

The V gene is TRBV12-3 or TRBV12-4, the J gene TRBJ1-2, with TRBD1 as a possible D gene (6 bases). V lost 4 bases to trimming and J lost 10 bases, with 13 bases between them. CDR3 size: 12 residues. The CDR3 DNA reads as TGTGCCAGCAGTTCCTCCGGGACAATCTACACCTTC. Protein: CASSSSGTIYTF.

V and J are TRBV20-1 and TRBJ2-6; D is unclear. Trimming removed 0 bases from V and 4 bases from J, with 7 bases in between. This CDR3 has 14 residues. Looked up from germline, CDR1 is DFQATT and CDR2 is SNEGSKA (reference sequence). The CDR3 sequence: CSARDPLGANVLTF. CDR3 sequence (DNA): TGCAGTGCTAGAGATCCGTTGGGGGCCAACGTCCTGACTTTC.

The table lists this clonotype with a few counts. In nucleotides, the CDR3 is TGCGCCAGCAGCTTGGAAGTTAGCCACTCAGATACGCAGTATTTT. Its protein is CASSLEVSHSDTQYF. The chain employs TRBV5-1 and TRBJ2-3; D not certain. Between the trimmed V and J ends, which lost 0 bases and 4 bases, there was a span of 12 bases. The CDR3 covers 15 residues. The germline V gene encodes CDR1 SGHRS and CDR2 YFSETQ.

V gene TRBV9 combines with J gene TRBJ2-7; 10 bases are a match to TRBD1. The trim removed 0 bases at V and 7 bases at J, leaving 4 bases unmatched. CDR3 size: 14 residues. Germline CDR1 SGDLS, CDR2 YYNGEE. The CDR3 nucleotides are TGTGCCAGCAGCGTAGGACAGGGGGCTAGGGAGCAGTACTTC. Protein: CASSVGQGAREQYF. The whole variable domain, remainder taken from reference TRBV9 and TRBJ2-7, is DSGVTQTPKHLITATGQRVTLRCSPRSGDLSVYWYQQSLDQGLQFLIQYYNGEERAKGNILERFSAQQFPDLHSELNLSSLELGDSALYFCASSVGQGAREQYFGPGTRLTVT.

The sample holds a few counts of this clonotype. The chain carries TRBV12-3 or TRBV12-4 and TRBJ1-2; D ambiguous. This CDR3 contains 15 residues. Trimming pared 2 bases from V and 8 bases from J, leaving 18 bases between. The CDR3 nucleotides read TGTGCCAGCAGTTTACAGTGGGCAGCCTCGCGAGGCTACACCTTC. Translated, it gives CASSLQWAASRGYTF.

This clonotype came up a few times. The chain carries TRBV27 and TRBJ2-1; 8 nucleotides line up with TRBD2. Germline loops: CDR1 MNHEY, CDR2 SMNVEV (reference sequence). This CDR3 contains 15 residues. V lost 8 bases to trimming and J lost 4 bases; unmatched junction nucleotides: 10. CDR3 loop: CASGDTSGSYNEQFF. The CDR3 region has the DNA TGTGCCAGCGGGGATACTAGCGGCAGTTACAATGAGCAGTTCTTC.

The chain uses TRBV10-2 and TRBJ2-7; 12 nucleotides align to TRBD2. V lost 5 bases to trimming and J lost 7 bases; unmatched junction nucleotides: 15. Germline V lookup: CDR1 WSHSY, CDR2 SAAADI. The CDR3 extends over 17 amino acids. DNA of the CDR3: TGCGCCAGCAGTAGACTAGCGGGAGATAGGTCCTACGATGAGCAGTACTTC. Amino acid sequence: CASSRLAGDRSYDEQYF.